Given below is one T cell receptor beta chain in context. In its sample, this clonotype comes out as medium-sized (0.01 to 0.1%). The antigen it binds to is not known. Per-base qualities were not stored, and no clone one base away is much larger. The sample comes from a study of regulatory and conventional T cells in breast cancer (dated by TCRdb to the mid-2010s). The library came from PCR. Sequencing was performed on an Illumina MiSeq. Using fastp trimming at Q25 and MiXCR clonotype assembly, TCRdb reanalyzed the public sequencing data and kept in-frame beta chains. Rows matching on CDR3 protein sequence are summarized as one entry with the most common DNA and genes. The sample records about 10,000 distinct CDR3 sequences, about a third of which are singletons. The biggest ten clones account for 4.5% to 6.5% of the sample. For CDR1 and CDR2, the germline V gene lists SQVTM and ANQGSEA. The CDR3 runs 14 residues from the cysteine to the phenylalanine. Of all the DNA, just the CDR3 is kept, 42 bases in frame from base 1. At the junction V is shortened by 6 bases and J by 5 bases, with 19 bases in between.

The chain was built from TRBV29-1 and TRBJ2-5, and the D gene may be TRBD2, 6 bases matching. Sequencing input: conventional T cells from blood. This sequence was found in a male donor in good health. The nucleotide sequence is given as TGCAGCGTGAATCGCGGGACCCTAGGGGAGACCCAGTACTTC. Translated, it gives CSVNRGTLGETQYF.